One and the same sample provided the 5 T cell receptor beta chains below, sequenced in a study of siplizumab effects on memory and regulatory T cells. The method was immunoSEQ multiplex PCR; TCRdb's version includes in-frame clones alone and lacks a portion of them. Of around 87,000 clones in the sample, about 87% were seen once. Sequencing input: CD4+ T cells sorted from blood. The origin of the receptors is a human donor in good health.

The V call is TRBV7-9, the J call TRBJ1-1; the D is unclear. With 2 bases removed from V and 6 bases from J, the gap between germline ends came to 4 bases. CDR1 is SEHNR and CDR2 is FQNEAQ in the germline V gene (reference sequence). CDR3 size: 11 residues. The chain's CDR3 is CASSLLAEAFF. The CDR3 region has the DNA TGTGCCAGCAGCTTACTAGCTGAAGCTTTCTTT. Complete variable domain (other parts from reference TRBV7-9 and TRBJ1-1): DTGVSQNPRHKITKRGQNVTFRCDPISEHNRLYWYRQTLGQGPEFLTYFQNEAQLEKSRLLSDRFSAERPKGSFSTLEIQRTEQGDSAMYLCASSLLAEAFFGQGTRLTVV.

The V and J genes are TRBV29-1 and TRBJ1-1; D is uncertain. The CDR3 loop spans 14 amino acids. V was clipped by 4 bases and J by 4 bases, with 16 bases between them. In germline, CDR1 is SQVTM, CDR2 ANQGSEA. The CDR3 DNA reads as TGCAGCGTTGCCGCAGTCGGGAGAGGCACTGAAGCTTTCTTT. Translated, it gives CSVAAVGRGTEAFF.

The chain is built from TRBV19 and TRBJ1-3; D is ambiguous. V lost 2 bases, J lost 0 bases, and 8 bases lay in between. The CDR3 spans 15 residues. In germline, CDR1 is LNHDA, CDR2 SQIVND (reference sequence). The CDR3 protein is CASSITGDSGNTIYF. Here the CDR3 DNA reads TGTGCCAGTAGTATAACTGGGGACTCTGGAAACACCATATATTTT. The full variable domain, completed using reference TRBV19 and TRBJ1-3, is DGGITQSPKYLFRKEGQNVTLSCEQNLNHDAMYWYRQDPGQGLRLIYYSQIVNDFQKGDIAEGYSVSREKKESFPLTVTSAQKNPTAFYLCASSITGDSGNTIYFGEGSWLTVV.

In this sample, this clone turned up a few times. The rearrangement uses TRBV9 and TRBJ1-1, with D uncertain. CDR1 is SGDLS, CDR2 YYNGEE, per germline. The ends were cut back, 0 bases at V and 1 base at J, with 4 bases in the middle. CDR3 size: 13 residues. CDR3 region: CASSVEENTEAFF. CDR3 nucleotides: TGTGCCAGCAGCGTAGAAGAGAACACTGAAGCTTTCTTT.

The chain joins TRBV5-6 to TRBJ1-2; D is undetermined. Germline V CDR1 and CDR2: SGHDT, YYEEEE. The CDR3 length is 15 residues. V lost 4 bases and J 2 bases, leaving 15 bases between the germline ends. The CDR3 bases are TGTGCCAGCAGCCCTAGTGCGGGGAGAAACTATGGCTACACCTTC. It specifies CASSPSAGRNYGYTF.